These 26 T cell receptor beta chains share one sample of origin, sequenced in a study of cytomegalovirus exposure and HLA in healthy donors. The PCR used 60 Vbeta and 13 Jbeta primers. This table comes from immunoSEQ multiplex PCR, and its TCRdb copy is limited to in-frame clones, with some not included. The sample holds some 98,000 clones, 81% seen once. Sequences were obtained from PBMCs. Receptors were obtained from a man aged 35 to 55 in good health and CMV-seronegative.

This sequence joins TRBV6-6 and TRBJ2-7, with D possibly being TRBD1 (6 bases). The CDR3 has 15 residues. The germline V and J ends were trimmed by 7 bases and 0 bases, with 16 bases remaining between them. Per germline, CDR1 MNHNY and CDR2 SVGAGI (reference sequence). CDR3 loop: CASTQSRTVSYEQYF. The CDR3 DNA sequence: TGTGCCAGCACCCAATCCAGGACAGTCTCCTACGAGCAGTACTTC.

In its sample, this clone was seen a few times. V is TRBV7-9 and J is TRBJ1-1, with 8 bases lining up with TRBD1. Looked up from germline, CDR1 is SEHNR and CDR2 is FQNEAQ (reference sequence). V was pared by 4 bases and J by 2 bases, with 6 bases of the junction left unmatched. This CDR3 has 15 amino acids. CDR3 in DNA: TGTGCCAGCAGCTCATTAGGACAGGGTAACACTGAAGCTTTCTTT. Translating gives CASSSLGQGNTEAFF.

The V and J genes are TRBV9 and TRBJ1-1; tentatively, D is TRBD1 (6 bases). Germline values: CDR1 SGDLS, CDR2 YYNGEE. The germline V and J ends were trimmed by 4 bases and 5 bases, with 21 bases remaining between them. This CDR3 has 16 amino acids. In nucleotides, the CDR3 is TGTGCCAGCAGCCCTAGCCCCCTTACAGGGAAGACTGAAGCTTTCTTT. Translated, it gives CASSPSPLTGKTEAFF.

V and J are TRBV5-6 and TRBJ2-7; no clear D gene. The germline CDR1 and CDR2 sequences are SGHDT and YYEEEE. The CDR3 has 16 residues. Trimming took 4 bases from V and 3 from J, leaving 20 bases between them. This chain's CDR3 is CASSPYDLTKGYEQYF. Written as DNA, the CDR3 is TGTGCCAGCAGCCCCTACGACTTGACGAAAGGCTACGAGCAGTACTTC.

V gene TRBV11-2 combines with J gene TRBJ1-1; D possibly corresponds to TRBD1 (6 bases). CDR1 and CDR2 from the germline V gene are SGHAT and FQNNGV. The CDR3 extends over 18 amino acids. V gave up 4 bases and J gave up 1 base, with 22 bases separating them. CDR3 loop: CASSSRLKWGGSNTEAFF. In DNA form, the CDR3 reads TGTGCCAGCAGCTCTAGGCTCAAGTGGGGGGGCTCGAACACTGAAGCTTTCTTT.

The chain uses TRBV7-3 and TRBJ2-7; 7 bases match TRBD1. The V gene's germline CDR1 is SGHTA and CDR2 FQGTGA. The CDR3 length is 15 residues. With 2 bases clipped from V and 2 bases from J, the junction kept 6 bases outside the gene matches. The CDR3 region has the DNA TGTGCCAGCAGCTTAGGCCCGGGACAGACCTACGAGCAGTACTTC. This encodes CASSLGPGQTYEQYF.

This clone has a single count. CDR3 in amino acids: CASSLDGGGGYEQYF. The CDR3 DNA reads as TGTGCCAGCAGCTTAGATGGGGGGGGCGGGTACGAGCAGTACTTC. J is TRBJ2-7 and V is TRBV7-9; D perhaps matches TRBD2 (7 bases). From germline, CDR1 is SEHNR and CDR2 FQNEAQ (reference sequence). Trimming took off 1 base at V and 4 bases at J, with 14 bases between the two ends. CDR3 length: 15 residues.

V usage is TRBV29-1 and J usage is TRBJ1-5, with D perhaps TRBD1 (5 bases). CDR3 length: 13 residues. The ends were cut back, 7 bases at V and 0 bases at J, with 10 bases in the middle. CDR1 is SQVTM, CDR2 ANQGSEA, per germline. CDR3 amino acids: CSATGDSNQPQHF. The CDR3 coding sequence is TGCAGCGCCACAGGAGATAGCAATCAGCCCCAGCATTTT.

The chain links TRBV11-2 to TRBJ1-5; TRBD1 might be the D (5 bases). This CDR3 is built from 13 residues. V was trimmed by 8 bases and J by 6 bases, leaving 14 bases between them. CDR1 is SGHAT, CDR2 FQNNGV, per germline. CDR3 region: CASSLTGAQPQHF. The CDR3 DNA reads TGTGCCAGCTCCCTTACAGGAGCTCAGCCCCAGCATTTT. Variable domain in full (rest from reference TRBV11-2 and TRBJ1-5): EAGVAQSPRYKIIEKRQSVAFWCNPISGHATLYWYQQILGQGPKLLIQFQNNGVVDDSQLPKDRFSAERLKGVDSTLKIQPAKLEDSAVYLCASSLTGAQPQHFGDGTRLSIL.

The genes are TRBV4-1 and TRBJ1-2; D is possibly TRBD1 (6 bases). The CDR3 totals 16 residues. Per germline, CDR1 MGHRA and CDR2 YSYEKL. V lost 0 bases and J 6 bases, leaving 17 bases between the germline ends. The CDR3 sequence is CASSQDPTHQGNGYTF. The CDR3 region has the DNA TGCGCCAGCAGCCAAGACCCTACTCATCAGGGGAATGGCTACACCTTC.

The rearrangement joins TRBV7-8 to TRBJ2-1; 7 nucleotides agree with TRBD1. Germline values: CDR1 SGHVS, CDR2 FQNEAQ. The length of the CDR3 is 15 residues. V lost 1 base to trimming and J lost 3 bases; unmatched junction nucleotides: 3. The DNA for the CDR3 is TGTGCCAGCAGCTTAGACAGGGGCCTCTACAATGAGCAGTTCTTC. This codes for CASSLDRGLYNEQFF. The complete variable domain, with remaining parts taken from reference TRBV7-8 and TRBJ2-1, reads GAGVSQSPRYKVAKRGQDVALRCDPISGHVSLFWYQQALGQGPEFLTYFQNEAQLDKSGLPSDRFFAERPEGSVSTLKIQRTQQEDSAVYLCASSLDRGLYNEQFFGPGTRLTVL.

This clone was seen a handful of times. The gene calls are TRBV10-2 and TRBJ1-1; TRBD1 might be the D (5 bases). V was trimmed by 2 bases and J by 11 bases, leaving 12 bases between them. This CDR3 has 12 amino acids. Germline CDR1 reads WSHSY; CDR2 reads SAAADI. The CDR3 loop reads CASSEGGFGAFF. In nucleotides, the CDR3 is TGCGCCAGCAGTGAGGGGGGGTTTGGGGCTTTCTTT.

This clone was counted once. This chain connects TRBV10-3 to TRBJ2-2; 11 nucleotides align to TRBD1. Germline V gene data show CDR1 as ENHRY and CDR2 as SYGVKD. This CDR3 contains 16 residues. V lost 0 bases to trimming and J lost 6 bases; unmatched junction nucleotides: 3. CDR3 sequence reads: CAISESGGQGAGELFF. In nucleotides, the CDR3 is TGTGCCATCAGTGAGTCTGGGGGACAGGGGGCCGGGGAGCTGTTTTTT.

This chain links TRBV11-2 with TRBJ1-3; no reliable D call. In germline, CDR1 is SGHAT, CDR2 FQNNGV. This CDR3 contains 14 residues. Trimming shortened V by 3 bases and J by 4 bases, and 10 bases separated the two germline ends. Here the CDR3 reads CASSFAGSGNTIYF. CDR3 DNA sequence: TGTGCCAGCAGCTTTGCAGGATCAGGAAACACCATATATTTT.

CDR3 loop: CASSLGQAHTEAFF. The CDR3, as DNA: TGTGCCAGCAGCTTAGGGCAGGCACACACTGAAGCTTTCTTT. This chain connects TRBV7-8 to TRBJ1-1; D not resolved. Trimming took off 1 base at V and 3 bases at J, with 9 bases between the two ends. Per germline, CDR1 SGHVS and CDR2 FQNEAQ. The CDR3 totals 14 residues.

V gene TRBV19 combines with J gene TRBJ1-1; D unresolved. V gave up 5 bases and J gave up 5 bases, with 30 bases separating them. CDR3 length: 19 amino acids. CDR1 and CDR2 (germline): LNHDA, SQIVND (reference sequence). CDR3 protein: CASSPTPGIEWETLTEAFF. CDR3 nucleotide sequence: TGTGCCAGTAGTCCTACCCCGGGCATCGAGTGGGAGACATTAACTGAAGCTTTCTTT.

The chain employs TRBV7-6 and TRBJ2-2, with 8 nucleotides matching TRBD2. Germline CDR1 reads SGHVS; CDR2 reads FNYEAQ. The CDR3 is made up of 14 amino acids. V trimming: 3 bases; J trimming: 6 bases; junction bases outside the gene matches: 3. The CDR3 sequence is CASSFSGGAGELFF. In DNA, the CDR3 is TGTGCCAGCAGCTTCAGCGGGGGAGCCGGGGAGCTGTTTTTT.

V usage is TRBV6-6 and J usage is TRBJ2-7; possible D gene TRBD2, 6 bases. The CDR3 contains 11 residues. CDR1 MNHNY and CDR2 SVGAGI come from the germline V gene (reference sequence). V lost 10 bases, J lost 5 bases, and 12 bases lay in between. The CDR3 here is CATTRGNEQYF. The DNA of the CDR3 is TGTGCCACGACCCGGGGGAACGAGCAGTACTTC.

This chain joins TRBV5-1 and TRBJ1-1, with 7 bases aligning to TRBD1. V lost 0 bases and J lost 3; bases outside the gene matches: 5. Germline CDR1 is SGHRS and CDR2 is YFSETQ. This CDR3 is 15 amino acids long. The CDR3 coding sequence is TGCGCCAGCAGCTTGGCTCAGGGGGGATACACTGAAGCTTTCTTT. It translates to CASSLAQGGYTEAFF.

The gene calls are TRBV30 and TRBJ2-4; TRBD2 matches 7 bases. Trimming removed 0 bases from V and 6 bases from J; junction bases left unmatched: 2. Germline CDR1 GTSNPN, CDR2 SVGIG (reference sequence). The CDR3 has 13 amino acids. This CDR3 is CAWSVGGGNIQYF. CDR3 nucleotides: TGTGCCTGGAGTGTGGGGGGGGGAAACATTCAGTACTTC. The full variable domain, its missing parts supplied by reference TRBV30 and TRBJ2-4, is SQTIHQWPATLVQPVGSPLSLECTVEGTSNPNLYWYRQAAGRGLQLLFYSVGIGQISSEVPQNLSASRPQDRQFILSSKKLLLSDSGFYLCAWSVGGGNIQYFGAGTRLSVL.

The chain is built from TRBV7-2 and TRBJ1-2; weak D call: TRBD1 (6 bases). V was cut by 4 bases and J by 1 base, with 10 bases left in between. The CDR3 is 14 amino acids. Germline CDR1 is SGHTA and CDR2 is FQGNSA. CDR3 protein: CASSSTGINYGYTF. The CDR3 DNA reads TGTGCCAGCAGCTCGACAGGAATTAACTATGGCTACACCTTC.

The J gene is TRBJ1-5, the V gene TRBV6-1; D not resolved. Trimming removed 6 bases at V and 6 bases at J, with 15 bases between. The CDR3 sequence is 14 residues long. Germline V gene lookup returns CDR1 MNHNS and CDR2 SASEGT. This chain's CDR3 is CASRTTLGGQPQHF. As DNA, the CDR3 is TGTGCCAGCAGGACTACATTGGGCGGTCAGCCCCAGCATTTT.

The rearrangement uses TRBV18 and TRBJ1-5, with D maybe TRBD1 (6 bases). Trimming took off 3 bases at V and 4 bases at J, with 10 bases between the two ends. CDR3 length equals 14 residues. Germline-derived CDR1 and CDR2 are KGHSH and LQKENI. The DNA for the CDR3 is TGTGCCAGCTCACCCTGGCAGGGGAATCAGCCCCAGCATTTT. Amino acid sequence: CASSPWQGNQPQHF.

This clone showed up just a few times. J is TRBJ1-4 and V is TRBV7-3; D is possibly TRBD1 (6 bases). V gave up 3 bases and J gave up 0 bases, with 20 bases separating them. In germline, CDR1 is SGHTA, CDR2 FQGTGA. The CDR3 runs 19 residues. CDR3 amino acids: CASSFRGIGPPATNEKLFF. DNA for the CDR3: TGTGCCAGCAGCTTTAGGGGGATAGGGCCCCCTGCAACTAATGAAAAACTGTTTTTT.

The rearrangement links TRBV14 to TRBJ2-2; D is uncertain. CDR3 length equals 19 residues. Germline CDR1 and CDR2: SGHDN and FVKESK. Trimming removed 4 bases at V and 1 base at J, with 22 bases between. CDR3 residues: CASSRYSLATHKNTGELFF. In DNA, the CDR3 is TGTGCCAGCAGCCGGTACTCGTTAGCCACCCATAAGAACACCGGGGAGCTGTTTTTT.

The chain uses TRBV6-1 and TRBJ1-4, with D tentatively TRBD1 (5 bases). Germline V CDR1 and CDR2: MNHNS, SASEGT. This CDR3 is built from 15 residues. V lost 2 bases, J lost 4 bases, and 11 bases lay in between. CDR3: CASSESPGLNEKLFF. CDR3 in DNA: TGTGCCAGCAGTGAATCTCCAGGGCTTAATGAAAAACTGTTTTTT.